Each of the 5 T cell receptor beta chains below was sequenced from the same sample in a study of cytomegalovirus exposure and HLA in healthy donors. This PCR relied on a set of 60 Vbeta primers and 13 Jbeta primers. Method: immunoSEQ multiplex PCR; TCRdb's copy keeps in-frame clones and lacks some. The profile covers about 97,000 clones, with about 69% appearing a single time and about 4.4% taken by the ten largest. Sequenced input: PBMCs. The receptors come from a human donor in good health.

V and J are TRBV10-2 and TRBJ2-1; D ambiguous. Germline V lookup: CDR1 WSHSY, CDR2 SAAADI. The ends were cut back, 6 bases at V and 0 bases at J, with 6 bases in the middle. There are 13 residues in the CDR3. Here the CDR3 reads CASRQSSYNEQFF. Here the CDR3 DNA reads TGCGCCAGCAGACAAAGCTCCTACAATGAGCAGTTCTTC.

The chain is built from TRBV11-2 and TRBJ2-7; TRBD2 matches 14 bases. J lost 2 bases, V lost 6 bases, and 6 bases had no gene match. The CDR3 runs to 16 residues. Germline assignment: CDR1 SGHAT and CDR2 FQNNGV. The CDR3 sequence: CASSYGTSGSPYEQYF. As DNA, the CDR3 is TGTGCCAGCAGTTACGGGACTAGCGGGAGTCCCTACGAGCAGTACTTC. Looking up the rest from reference TRBV11-2 and TRBJ2-7 gives the full variable domain: EAGVAQSPRYKIIEKRQSVAFWCNPISGHATLYWYQQILGQGPKLLIQFQNNGVVDDSQLPKDRFSAERLKGVDSTLKIQPAKLEDSAVYLCASSYGTSGSPYEQYFGPGTRLTVT.

The sample holds a few counts of this clone. V and J are TRBV11-2 and TRBJ2-7; D might be TRBD1 (5 bases). The CDR3 consists of 14 residues. Germline lookup yields CDR1 SGHAT and CDR2 FQNNGV. Between the trimmed V and J ends, which lost 1 base and 5 bases, there was a span of 12 bases. The DNA for the CDR3 is TGTGCCAGCAGCTTAGCACAGGTGGTCCACGAGCAGTACTTC. It encodes CASSLAQVVHEQYF.

The chain uses TRBV7-9 and TRBJ2-5, with a tentative D call TRBD1 (7 bases). The V end was cut by 8 bases, the J end by 5 bases, with 24 bases between. This CDR3 has 16 amino acids. CDR1 SEHNR and CDR2 FQNEAQ come from the germline V gene (reference sequence). In DNA form, the CDR3 reads TGTGCCAGCCGAGACTCCCTGACAGGGAGGTTCGAGACCCAGTACTTC. Its translation: CASRDSLTGRFETQYF.

The chain employs TRBV9 and TRBJ1-1, with no clear D. The germline V and J ends were trimmed by 0 bases and 8 bases, with 11 bases remaining between them. CDR1 and CDR2 from the germline V gene are SGDLS and YYNGEE. The CDR3 spans 13 residues. CDR3 region: CASSVDPGEEAFF. DNA for the CDR3: TGTGCCAGCAGCGTAGATCCCGGTGAAGAAGCTTTCTTT.